This T cell receptor beta chain was obtained from a study of cytomegalovirus exposure and HLA in healthy donors. The PCR ran on 60 Vbeta and 13 Jbeta primers. TCRdb's copy holds only in-frame clones and misses some; the assay was immunoSEQ multiplex PCR. Here the sample spans approximately 200,000 clones, roughly 84% being singletons. Germline V gene lookup returns CDR1 SEHNR and CDR2 FQNEAQ (reference sequence). This CDR3 spans 17 amino acids. Study findings and constraints: A later analysis found most CMV-associated TCR beta chains apparently HLA-restricted.

As to this clone: Antigen specificity is unknown. An end of the junction does not agree with germline; a read error may underlie this. Other DNA sequences in the same sample also yield this CDR3.

The sequenced material came from PBMCs. The receptor was isolated from a human donor in good health. The rearrangement joins TRBV7-9 to TRBJ1-1; D gene ambiguous. CDR3 coding DNA: TGCGCCAGCAGCTTAGGTCTGGCTTTGGGCCCGAACACTGAAGCTTTCTTT. Residues: CASSLGLALGPNTEAFF.